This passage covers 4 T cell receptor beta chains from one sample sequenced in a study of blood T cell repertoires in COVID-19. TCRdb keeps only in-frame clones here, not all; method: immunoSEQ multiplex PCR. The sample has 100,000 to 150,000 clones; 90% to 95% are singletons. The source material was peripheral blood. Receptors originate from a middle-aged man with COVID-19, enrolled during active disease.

The CDR3 nucleotides read TGCGCCAGCAGCCAAGGGGCTAGCGGGAGTCAGTACGAGCAGTACTTC. This codes for CASSQGASGSQYEQYF. This chain links TRBV4-3 with TRBJ2-7, with 10 nucleotides matching TRBD2. This CDR3 has 16 residues. From germline, CDR1 is LGHNA and CDR2 YSLEER. J lost 4 bases, V lost 1 base, and 7 bases had no gene match.

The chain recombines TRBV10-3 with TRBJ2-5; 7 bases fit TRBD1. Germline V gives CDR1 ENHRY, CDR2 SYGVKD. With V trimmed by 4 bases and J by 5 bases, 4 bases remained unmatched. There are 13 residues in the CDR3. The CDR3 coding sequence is TGTGCCATCAGTGGGGGCAGGGGGGAGACCCAGTACTTC. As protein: CAISGGRGETQYF.

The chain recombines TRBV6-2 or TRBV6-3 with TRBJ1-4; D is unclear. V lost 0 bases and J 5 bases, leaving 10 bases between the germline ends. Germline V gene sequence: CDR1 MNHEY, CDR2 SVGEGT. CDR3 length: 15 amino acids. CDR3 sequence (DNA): TGTGCCAGCAGTTACTCGCTCCTAAAAAATGAAAAACTGTTTTTT. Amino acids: CASSYSLLKNEKLFF.

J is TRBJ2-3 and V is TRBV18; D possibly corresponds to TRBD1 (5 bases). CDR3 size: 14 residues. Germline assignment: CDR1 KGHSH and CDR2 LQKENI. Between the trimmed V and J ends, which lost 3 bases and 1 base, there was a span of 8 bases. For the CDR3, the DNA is TGTGCCAGCTCACCCCCGACAGGCACAGATACGCAGTATTTT. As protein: CASSPPTGTDTQYF.